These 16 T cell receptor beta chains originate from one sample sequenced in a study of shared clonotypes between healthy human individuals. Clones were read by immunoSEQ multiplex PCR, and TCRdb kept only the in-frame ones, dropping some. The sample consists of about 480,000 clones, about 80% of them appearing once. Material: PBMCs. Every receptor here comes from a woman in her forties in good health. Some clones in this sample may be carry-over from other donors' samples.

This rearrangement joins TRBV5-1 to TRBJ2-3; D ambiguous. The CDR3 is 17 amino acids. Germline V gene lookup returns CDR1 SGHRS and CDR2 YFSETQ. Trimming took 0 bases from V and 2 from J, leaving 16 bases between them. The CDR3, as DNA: TGCGCCAGCAGCTTGGCCTCTACACACCCTAACACAGATACGCAGTATTTT. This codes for CASSLASTHPNTDTQYF.

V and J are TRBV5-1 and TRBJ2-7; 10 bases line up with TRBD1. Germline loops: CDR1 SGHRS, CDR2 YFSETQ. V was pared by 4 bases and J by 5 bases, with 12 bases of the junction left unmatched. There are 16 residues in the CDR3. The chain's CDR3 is CASSAADRTGGHEQYF. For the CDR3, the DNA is TGCGCCAGCAGCGCTGCTGACCGGACAGGGGGTCACGAGCAGTACTTC.

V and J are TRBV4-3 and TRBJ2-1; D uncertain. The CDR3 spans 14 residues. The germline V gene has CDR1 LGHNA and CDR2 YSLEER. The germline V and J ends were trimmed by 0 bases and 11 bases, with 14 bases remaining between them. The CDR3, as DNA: TGCGCCAGCAGCCAAGATGTTGGCGTGTGGCAGCAGTTCTTC. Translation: CASSQDVGVWQQFF.

CDR3 sequence (DNA): TGTGCCAGCTCAGGGAGAGGGGGAGAAAGTTACGAGCAGTACTTC. This codes for CASSGRGGESYEQYF. The chain is built from TRBV18 and TRBJ2-7; tentative D call: TRBD1 (6 bases). Trimming took off 5 bases at V and 4 bases at J, with 18 bases between the two ends. In germline, CDR1 is KGHSH, CDR2 LQKENI. The CDR3 is 15 residues long.

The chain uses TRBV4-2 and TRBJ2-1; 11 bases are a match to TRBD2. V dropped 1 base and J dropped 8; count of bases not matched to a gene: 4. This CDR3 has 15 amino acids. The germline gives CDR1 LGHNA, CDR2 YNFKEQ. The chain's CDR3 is CASSQGTSGRDEQFF. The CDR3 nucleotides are TGTGCCAGCAGCCAAGGTACTAGCGGGAGAGATGAGCAGTTCTTC.

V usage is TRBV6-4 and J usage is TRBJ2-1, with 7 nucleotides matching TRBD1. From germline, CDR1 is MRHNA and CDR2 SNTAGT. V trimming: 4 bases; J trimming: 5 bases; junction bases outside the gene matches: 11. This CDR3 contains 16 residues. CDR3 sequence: CASSGDPGDSHNEQFF. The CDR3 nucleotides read TGTGCCAGCAGTGGGGACCCTGGGGACAGCCACAATGAGCAGTTCTTC.

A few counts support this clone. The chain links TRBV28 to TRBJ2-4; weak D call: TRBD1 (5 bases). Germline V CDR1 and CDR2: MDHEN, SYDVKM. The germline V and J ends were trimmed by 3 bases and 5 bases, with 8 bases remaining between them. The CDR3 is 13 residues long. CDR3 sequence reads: CASSFLRENIQYF. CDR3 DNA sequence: TGTGCCAGCAGTTTTCTCAGGGAAAACATTCAGTACTTC.

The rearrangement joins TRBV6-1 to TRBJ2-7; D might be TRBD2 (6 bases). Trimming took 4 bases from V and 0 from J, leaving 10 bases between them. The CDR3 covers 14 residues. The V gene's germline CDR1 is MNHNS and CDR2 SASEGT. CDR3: CASSGDWSSYEQYF. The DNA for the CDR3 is TGTGCCAGCAGTGGGGACTGGAGCTCCTACGAGCAGTACTTC.

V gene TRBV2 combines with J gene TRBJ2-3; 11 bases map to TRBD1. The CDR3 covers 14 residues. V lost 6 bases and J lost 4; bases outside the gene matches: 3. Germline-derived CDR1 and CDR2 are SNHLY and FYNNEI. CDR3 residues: CASSGTGGADTQYF. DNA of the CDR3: TGTGCCAGCAGCGGGACAGGGGGGGCAGATACGCAGTATTTT.

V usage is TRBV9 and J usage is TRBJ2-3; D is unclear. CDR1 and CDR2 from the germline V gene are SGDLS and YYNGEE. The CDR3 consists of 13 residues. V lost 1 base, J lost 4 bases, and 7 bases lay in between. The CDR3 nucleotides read TGTGCCAGCAGCGTACAAGTCCCAGATACGCAGTATTTT. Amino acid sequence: CASSVQVPDTQYF.

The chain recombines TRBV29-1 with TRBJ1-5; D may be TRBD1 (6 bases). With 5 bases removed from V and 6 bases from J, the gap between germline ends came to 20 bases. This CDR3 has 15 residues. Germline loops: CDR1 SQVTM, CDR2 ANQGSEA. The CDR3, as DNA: TGCAGCGTTTGGGGGGCCCAAGAGTGGGGTCAGCCCCAGCATTTT. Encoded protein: CSVWGAQEWGQPQHF.

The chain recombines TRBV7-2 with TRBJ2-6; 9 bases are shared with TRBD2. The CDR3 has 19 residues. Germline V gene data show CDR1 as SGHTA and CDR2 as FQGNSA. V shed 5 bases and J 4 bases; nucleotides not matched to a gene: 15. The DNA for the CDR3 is TGTGCCAGCAGCACACAGGCCCCGGGACTAGCTTCCGGGGCCAACGTCCTGACTTTC. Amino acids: CASSTQAPGLASGANVLTF.

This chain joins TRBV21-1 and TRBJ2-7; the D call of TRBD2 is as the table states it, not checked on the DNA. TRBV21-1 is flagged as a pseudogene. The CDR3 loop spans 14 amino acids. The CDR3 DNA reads TGTGCCAGCAGCCCCCACCGGGACTTCTACGAGCAGTACTTC. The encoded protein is CASSPHRDFYEQYF.

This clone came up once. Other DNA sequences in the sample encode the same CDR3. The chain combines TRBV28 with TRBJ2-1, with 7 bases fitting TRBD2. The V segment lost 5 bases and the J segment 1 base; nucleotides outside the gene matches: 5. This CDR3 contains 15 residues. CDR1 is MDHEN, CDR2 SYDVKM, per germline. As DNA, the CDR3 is TGTGCCAGCAGTCCCCCTAGCGGTTCCTACAATGAGCAGTTCTTC. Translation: CASSPPSGSYNEQFF.

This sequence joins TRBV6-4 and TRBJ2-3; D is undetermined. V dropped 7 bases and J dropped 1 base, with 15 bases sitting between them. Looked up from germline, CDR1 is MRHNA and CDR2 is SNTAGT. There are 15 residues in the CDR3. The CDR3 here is CASKVGPYGTDTQYF. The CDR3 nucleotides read TGTGCCAGCAAAGTTGGACCCTATGGCACAGATACGCAGTATTTT.

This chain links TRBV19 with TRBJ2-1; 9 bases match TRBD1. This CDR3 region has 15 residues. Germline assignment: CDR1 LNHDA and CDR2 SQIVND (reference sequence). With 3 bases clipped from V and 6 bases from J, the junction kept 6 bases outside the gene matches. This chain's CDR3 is CASSIPGQGFNEQFF. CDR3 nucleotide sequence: TGTGCCAGTAGTATTCCGGGACAGGGTTTCAATGAGCAGTTCTTC.